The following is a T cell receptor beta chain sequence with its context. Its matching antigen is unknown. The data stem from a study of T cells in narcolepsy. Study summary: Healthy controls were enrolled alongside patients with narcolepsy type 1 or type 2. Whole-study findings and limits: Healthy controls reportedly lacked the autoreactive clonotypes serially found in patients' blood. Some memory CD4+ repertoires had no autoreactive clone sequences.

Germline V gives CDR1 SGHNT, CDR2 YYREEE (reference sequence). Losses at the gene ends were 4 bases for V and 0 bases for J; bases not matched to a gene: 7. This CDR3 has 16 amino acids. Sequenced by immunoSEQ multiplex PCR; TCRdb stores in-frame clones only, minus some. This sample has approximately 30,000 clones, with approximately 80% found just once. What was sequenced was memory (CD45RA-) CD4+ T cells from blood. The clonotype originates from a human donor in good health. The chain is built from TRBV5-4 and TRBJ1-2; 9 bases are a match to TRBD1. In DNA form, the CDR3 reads TGTGCCAGCAGCCCGGGACAGGGATCAGCTAACTATGGCTACACCTTC. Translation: CASSPGQGSANYGYTF.